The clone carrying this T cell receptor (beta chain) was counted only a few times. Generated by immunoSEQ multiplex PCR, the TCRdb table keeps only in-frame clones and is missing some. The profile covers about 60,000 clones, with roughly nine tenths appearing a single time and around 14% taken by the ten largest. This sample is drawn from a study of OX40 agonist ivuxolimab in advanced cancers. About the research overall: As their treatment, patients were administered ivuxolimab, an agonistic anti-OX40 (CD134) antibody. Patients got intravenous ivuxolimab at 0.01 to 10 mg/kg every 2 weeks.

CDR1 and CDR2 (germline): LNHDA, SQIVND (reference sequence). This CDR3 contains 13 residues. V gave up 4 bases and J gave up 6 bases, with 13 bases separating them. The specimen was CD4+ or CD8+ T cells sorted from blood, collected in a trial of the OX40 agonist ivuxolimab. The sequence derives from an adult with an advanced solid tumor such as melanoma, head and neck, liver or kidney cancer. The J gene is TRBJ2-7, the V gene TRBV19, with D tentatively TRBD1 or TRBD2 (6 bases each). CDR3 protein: CASSTSRGGEQYF. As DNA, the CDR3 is TGTGCCAGTAGTACCTCCAGGGGAGGCGAGCAGTACTTC.